This T cell receptor beta chain was captured by sequencing in a study of CD8 T cells in ankylosing spondylitis. In germline, CDR1 is SGHVS, CDR2 FNYEAQ. The ends were cut back, 4 bases at V and 4 bases at J, with 8 bases in the middle. This CDR3 is 13 amino acids long. This clonotype has more than one count but fewer than ten. The target antigen is unknown. TCRdb used MiXCR to reprocess the 5' RACE reads, holding one entry per CDR3 protein. This sample has about 480,000 distinct CDR3 sequences, with roughly a sixth found just once. Findings and limits, study-wide: In ankylosing spondylitis blood, a motif of several highly homologous TCR beta variants appeared characteristic.

The rearrangement links TRBV7-6 to TRBJ2-1, with D tentatively TRBD1 or TRBD2 (5 bases each). This clonotype originated in a male donor with ankylosing spondylitis. Sequenced sample: blood, either unsorted or a sorted T cell fraction (not recorded which). CDR3 loop: CASSSGRYNEQFF. CDR3 DNA sequence: TGTGCCAGCAGCTCGGGACGGTACAATGAGCAGTTCTTC. The full variable domain, rest sourced from reference TRBV7-6 and TRBJ2-1, is GAGVSQSPRYKVTKRGQDVALRCDPISGHVSLYWYRQALGQGPEFLTYFNYEAQQDKSGLPNDRFSAERPEGSISTLTIQRTEQRDSAMYRCASSSGRYNEQFFGPGTRLTVL.